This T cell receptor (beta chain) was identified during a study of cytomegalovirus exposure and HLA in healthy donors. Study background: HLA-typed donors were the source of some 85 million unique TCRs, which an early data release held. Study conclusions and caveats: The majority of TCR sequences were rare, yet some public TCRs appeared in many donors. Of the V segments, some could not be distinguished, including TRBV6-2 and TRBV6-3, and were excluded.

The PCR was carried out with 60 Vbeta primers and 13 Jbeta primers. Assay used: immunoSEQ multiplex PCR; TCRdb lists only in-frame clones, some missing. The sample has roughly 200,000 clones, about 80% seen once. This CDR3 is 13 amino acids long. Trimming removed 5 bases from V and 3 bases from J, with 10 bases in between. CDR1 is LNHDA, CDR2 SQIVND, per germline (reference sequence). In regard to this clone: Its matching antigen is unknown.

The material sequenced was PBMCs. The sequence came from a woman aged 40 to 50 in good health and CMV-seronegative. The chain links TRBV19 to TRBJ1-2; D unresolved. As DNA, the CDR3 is TGTGCCAGTAGTGGTAGGCGGTACTATGGCTACACCTTC. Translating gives CASSGRRYYGYTF.